A single TCR beta chain is shown here with its context. This CDR3 is built from 19 residues. Trimming shortened V by 0 bases and J by 5 bases, and 22 bases separated the two germline ends. From germline, CDR1 is SEHNR and CDR2 FQNEAQ (reference sequence). These data originate in a study of blood T cell repertoires in COVID-19. Study-level background: COVID-19 samples from acute and convalescent phases originated in the United States, Italy and Spain. The cDNA or gDNA used as material had been derived from T cells, B-cell-depleted T cells, or PBMCs.

Original processing notes: Using reference gene primer amplification, nucleated cell counts were estimated. Sequencing used immunoSEQ multiplex PCR; TCRdb keeps in-frame clones, though not all of them. The V and J calls and clone size were taken over from that table, and D and trimming were inferred from the DNA. The table has about 290,000 clones, around four fifths seen once. Sequencing was carried out using peripheral blood. The chain is built from TRBV7-9 and TRBJ2-2; D not certain. The sequence was collected from a woman aged 45-59 years with active or convalescent COVID-19. The CDR3 here is CASSLALAWSRQWTGELFF. The DNA of the CDR3 is TGTGCCAGCAGCTTAGCTTTGGCCTGGTCTCGCCAGTGGACCGGGGAGCTGTTTTTT.